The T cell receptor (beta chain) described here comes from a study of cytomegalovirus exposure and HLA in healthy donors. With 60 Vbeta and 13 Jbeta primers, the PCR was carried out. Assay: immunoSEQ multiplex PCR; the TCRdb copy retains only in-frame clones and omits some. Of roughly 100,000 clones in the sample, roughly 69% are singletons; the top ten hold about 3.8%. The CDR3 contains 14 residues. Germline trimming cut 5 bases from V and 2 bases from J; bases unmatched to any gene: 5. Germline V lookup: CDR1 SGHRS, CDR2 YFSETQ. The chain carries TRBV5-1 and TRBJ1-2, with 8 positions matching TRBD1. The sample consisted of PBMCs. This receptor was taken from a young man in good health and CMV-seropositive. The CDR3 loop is CASSSGGENYGYTF. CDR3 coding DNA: TGCGCCAGCAGTTCAGGGGGCGAGAACTATGGCTACACCTTC.